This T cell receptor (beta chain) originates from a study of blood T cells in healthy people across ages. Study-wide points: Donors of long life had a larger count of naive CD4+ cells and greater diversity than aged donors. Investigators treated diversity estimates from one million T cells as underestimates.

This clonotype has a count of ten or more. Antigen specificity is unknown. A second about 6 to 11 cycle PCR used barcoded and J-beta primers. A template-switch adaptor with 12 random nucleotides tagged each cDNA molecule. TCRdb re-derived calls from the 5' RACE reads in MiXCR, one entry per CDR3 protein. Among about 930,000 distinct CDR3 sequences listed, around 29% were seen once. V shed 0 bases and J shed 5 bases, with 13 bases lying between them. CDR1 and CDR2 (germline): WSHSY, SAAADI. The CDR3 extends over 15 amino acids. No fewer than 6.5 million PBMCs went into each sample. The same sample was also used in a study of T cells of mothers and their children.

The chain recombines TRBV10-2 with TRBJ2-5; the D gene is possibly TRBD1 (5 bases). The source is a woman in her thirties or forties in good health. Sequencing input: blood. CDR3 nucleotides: TGCGCCAGCAGTGAGTCGGCAGGGCGCACGGAGACCCAGTACTTC. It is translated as CASSESAGRTETQYF.